This T cell receptor beta chain was identified during a study of T cell responses to AZD1222 COVID-19 vaccine. Study findings and constraints: Among the donors, most were white British and more were female, and clonal diversity was possibly underestimated. The peak T cell response came first, and repertoires were sampled only after it.

Trimming stripped 0 bases from V and 5 bases from J, with 13 bases between. The CDR3 contains 15 residues. Germline assignment: CDR1 SGHAT and CDR2 FQNNGV. As regards this clone: Its antigen is still unknown.

The method was immunoSEQ multiplex PCR; TCRdb's version includes in-frame clones alone and lacks a portion of them. This sample carries over 130,000 clones, 90% of them seen once, and the ten largest clones take about 3.3%. V gene TRBV11-2 combines with J gene TRBJ1-2; D not certain. The sequencing here drew on peripheral blood, taken 28 days after the second AZD1222 dose. The sequence was obtained from an adult who received the AZD1222 COVID-19 vaccine. As DNA, the CDR3 is TGTGCCAGCAGCTTAGAGTCCAGGTCCCTATATGGCTACACCTTC. Translating gives CASSLESRSLYGYTF.